This passage covers 5 T cell receptor beta chains from one sample sequenced in a study of Ad26.COV2.S vaccination and SARS-CoV-2 variants. Sample treatment: some 20 received Ad26.COV2.S at low or high dose, single or two shots; 5 received placebo; per-sample allocation not given. Day 63 after the first vaccine or placebo injection was the time point for sampling. Some clones are missing from TCRdb's copy, which holds only in-frame ones; the method was immunoSEQ multiplex PCR. This table has roughly 500,000 clones, roughly 89% appearing once. This material consisted of peripheral blood, taken in a trial of Ad26.COV2.S vaccine versus placebo. These receptors were obtained from a person aged 18 to 65 who received the Ad26.COV2.S COVID-19 vaccine or a placebo.

J is TRBJ1-1 and V is TRBV4-2; 8 nucleotides agree with TRBD1. The CDR3 runs to 16 residues. In germline, CDR1 is LGHNA, CDR2 YNFKEQ. V trimming: 0 bases; J trimming: 8 bases; junction bases outside the gene matches: 11. The CDR3 coding sequence is TGTGCCAGCAGCCAAGATAAGTTTAACAGGGGGTCCGAAGCTTTCTTT. This gives the protein CASSQDKFNRGSEAFF.

This chain joins TRBV18 and TRBJ2-5; no definite D call. The CDR3 extends over 13 amino acids. Germline values: CDR1 KGHSH, CDR2 LQKENI. With 3 bases removed from V and 4 bases from J, the gap between germline ends came to 9 bases. This CDR3 reads CASSPSLGETQYF. The CDR3 DNA reads TGTGCCAGCTCACCTTCCTTAGGAGAGACCCAGTACTTC.

V is TRBV19 and J is TRBJ2-6; tentative D call: TRBD1 (5 bases). V dropped 5 bases and J dropped 12 bases, with 17 bases sitting between them. CDR1 is LNHDA and CDR2 is SQIVND in the germline V gene (reference sequence). CDR3 size: 14 residues. This CDR3 is CASSPIGVGSVLTF. CDR3 nucleotide sequence: TGTGCCAGTAGTCCCATAGGGGTCGGAAGCGTCCTGACTTTC.

The genes are TRBV6-6 and TRBJ2-7; D is perhaps TRBD1 (5 bases). This CDR3 has 13 residues. Trimming shortened V by 8 bases and J by 3 bases, and 14 bases separated the two germline ends. Germline CDR1 and CDR2: MNHNY and SVGAGI (reference sequence). The CDR3 here is CASRRTKNYEQYV. For the CDR3, the DNA is TGTGCCAGCCGTCGGACAAAAAACTACGAGCAGTACGTC.

This chain uses TRBV4-3 with TRBJ2-7; no clear D gene. The germline V gene has CDR1 LGHNA and CDR2 YSLEER. The germline V and J ends were trimmed by 1 base and 2 bases, with 12 bases remaining between them. The CDR3 extends over 15 amino acids. CDR3 residues: CASSQAYLQAYEQYF. The DNA for the CDR3 is TGCGCCAGCAGCCAAGCCTATCTGCAAGCCTACGAGCAGTACTTC.